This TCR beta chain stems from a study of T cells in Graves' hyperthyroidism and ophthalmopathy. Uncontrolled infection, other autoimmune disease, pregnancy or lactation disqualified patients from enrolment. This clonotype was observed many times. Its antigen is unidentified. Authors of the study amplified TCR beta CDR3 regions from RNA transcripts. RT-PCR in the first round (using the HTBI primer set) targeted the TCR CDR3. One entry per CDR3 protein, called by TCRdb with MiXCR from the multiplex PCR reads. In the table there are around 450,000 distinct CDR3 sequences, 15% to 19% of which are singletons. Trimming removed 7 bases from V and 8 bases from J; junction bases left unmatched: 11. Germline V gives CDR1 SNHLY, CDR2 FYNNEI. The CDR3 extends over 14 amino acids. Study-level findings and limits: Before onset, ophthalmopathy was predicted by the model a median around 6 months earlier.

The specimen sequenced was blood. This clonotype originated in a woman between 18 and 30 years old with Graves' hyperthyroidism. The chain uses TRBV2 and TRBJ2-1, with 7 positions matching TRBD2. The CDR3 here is CASNERGPWDEQFF. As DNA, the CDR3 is TGTGCCAGCAATGAGCGGGGCCCTTGGGATGAGCAGTTCTTC.